This TCR beta chain appears in the sequencing data of a study of T-cell memory formation after mild COVID-19. Background on the study: For the most part, TCR clusters were specific to one donor. Whole-study findings and limits: Pre-infection memory carried some responding clones, suggesting that cross-reactive memory joined. A balance of CD4 and CD8 characterized clones contracting day 15 to 85, whereas later expanders leaned CD4+.

TCR alpha and TCR beta cDNA libraries carrying sample barcodes and UMIs were produced by 5'RACE using constant-segment primers. MiXCR, applied by TCRdb to the 5' RACE reads, yields one record per CDR3 protein. The table shows 170,000 or so distinct CDR3 sequences, with around a third occurring only once. CDR1 and CDR2 from the germline V gene are DFQATT and SNEGSKA (reference sequence). The CDR3 runs 12 residues. V lost 2 bases and J lost 3, with 7 bases in between. This clonotype was picked up a small number of times. The antigen is not known. The clonotype was recovered from an adult woman who had mild COVID-19 (a few samples of this study predate the infection). Cell type and time point are not known. The chain is built from TRBV20-1 and TRBJ1-1; no clear D. Source material: PBMCs or a T cell subset sorted from them (not recorded which). The CDR3 nucleotides read TGCAGTGCTAGATCGGGGTACACTGAAGCTTTCTTT. Translated: CSARSGYTEAFF.